A single TCR beta chain is shown here with its context. The data are from a study of early T cells in non-severe SARS-CoV-2 infection. The TCR library protocol attached unique molecular identifiers to the individual cDNA molecules. From the 5' RACE reads, TCRdb called clonotypes with MiXCR, one entry per CDR3 protein. The table includes approximately 58,000 distinct CDR3 sequences, 9.5% to 13% detected once. This CDR3 region has 15 residues. Trimming removed 3 bases from V and 1 base from J, with 9 bases in between. V usage is TRBV12-3 or TRBV12-4 and J usage is TRBJ2-2; D is undetermined. This clonotype was obtained from an adult who was a healthcare worker with PCR-confirmed SARS-CoV-2 infection or an uninfected control (not recorded which). Sequenced input: whole blood. The CDR3 loop is CASSFAELNTGELFF. The CDR3 DNA is TGTGCCAGCAGTTTCGCAGAATTGAACACCGGGGAGCTGTTTTTT.